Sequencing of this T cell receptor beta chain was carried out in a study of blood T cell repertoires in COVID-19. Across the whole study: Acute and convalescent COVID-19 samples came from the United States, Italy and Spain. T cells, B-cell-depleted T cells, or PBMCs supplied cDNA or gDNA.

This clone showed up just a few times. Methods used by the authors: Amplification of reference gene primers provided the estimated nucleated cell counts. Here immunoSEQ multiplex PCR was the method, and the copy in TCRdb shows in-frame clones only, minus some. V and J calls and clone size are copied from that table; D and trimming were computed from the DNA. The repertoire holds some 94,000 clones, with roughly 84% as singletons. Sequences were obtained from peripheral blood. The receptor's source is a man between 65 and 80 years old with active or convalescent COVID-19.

Here the CDR3 DNA reads TGTGCCAGTAGTATCTCCGGGACAGGGGGCGGCACTGAAGCTTTCTTT. This sequence encodes CASSISGTGGGTEAFF. The chain has TRBV19 and TRBJ1-1, with TRBD1 matching 12 bases. J gave up 4 bases and V 3 bases, and 6 bases lay outside the gene matches. Germline V CDR1 and CDR2: LNHDA, SQIVND (reference sequence). The CDR3 spans 16 residues.